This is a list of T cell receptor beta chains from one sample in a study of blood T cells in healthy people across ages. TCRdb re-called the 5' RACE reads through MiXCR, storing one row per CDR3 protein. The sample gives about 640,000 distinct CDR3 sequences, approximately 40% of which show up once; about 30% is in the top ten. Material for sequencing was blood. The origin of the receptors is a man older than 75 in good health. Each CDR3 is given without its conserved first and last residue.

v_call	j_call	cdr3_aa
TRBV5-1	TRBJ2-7	ASSWTDRGHEQY
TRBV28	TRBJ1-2	AVKRNPDGYT
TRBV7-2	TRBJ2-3	ASSLGLAGGPDRDTQY
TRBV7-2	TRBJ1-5	ASSFDRGEGNQPQH
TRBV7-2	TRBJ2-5	ASSLAPTVGQETQY
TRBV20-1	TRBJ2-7	SAPSGGLGNEQY
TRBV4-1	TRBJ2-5	ASSQYKTAETQY
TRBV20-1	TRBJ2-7	SAASGGPIYEQY
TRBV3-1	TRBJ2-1	ASSQYTSGGANEQF
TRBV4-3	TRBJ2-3	ASRQQATPTDTQY